This TCR beta chain is drawn from a study of memory CD4+ T cells and cytomegalovirus serostatus. Study details: This sample comes from healthy Belgian adults, 9 CMV seropositive, about 23 seronegative.

Clones were sequenced by immunoSEQ multiplex PCR, and TCRdb holds only the in-frame ones, with some missing. Of 75,000 to 95,000 clones in the sample, around 80% were seen once. The study, taken as a whole, reports: Suggested: most of the CMV-linked TCR signature lies in CD4+ memory cells. Of approximately 150 reported CMV TCRbeta sequences, 60 to 85 were found in memory CD4+ repertoires.

Details on this clone: Its antigen remains unidentified.

The CDR3 totals 13 residues. Per the germline V gene, CDR1 is SGHTA and CDR2 is FQGNSA. Trimming took 5 bases from V and 5 from J, leaving 12 bases between them. Single viable CD3+CD4+CD8-CD45RO+ cells were sorted as the memory CD4+ T cells. After thawing, CD4+ T cells were positively selected. Material for sequencing was memory CD4+ T cells from blood. The chain links TRBV7-2 to TRBJ2-5; D is undetermined. The origin of this receptor is an adult in good health and CMV-seronegative. The CDR3 sequence is CASSRSSVETQYF. For the CDR3, the DNA is TGTGCCAGCAGCCGTAGTTCAGTTGAGACCCAGTACTTC.